The 23 T cell receptor beta chains below come from one sample, sequenced in a study of human T cells and chemical hapten exposure (dated by TCRdb to the early 2020s). This sample's time point label indicates: pre-sensitization, week 0. What the treatment or condition label conveys for this sample: therapeutic diphenylcyclopropenone sensitization with weekly scalp DPC. The library came from RACE. Sequencing was carried out with a NextSeq 500. In-frame beta chains were kept once TCRdb had trimmed the public reads at Q25 with fastp and called clones with MiXCR. Identical CDR3 proteins give one entry, which carries the most common genes and DNA. This sample comprises under 400,000 distinct CDR3 sequences, 4% to 6% of them detected only once. The top ten constitute roughly 2.6% of the sample. This specimen consisted of whole blood, obtained in connection with sensitization to the hapten diphenylcyclopropenone (DPC). Source of these receptors: a woman in her forties or fifties with alopecia areata. Some clones in this sample may be carry-over from other donors' samples.

The chain uses TRBV7-8 and TRBJ2-3; TRBD1 might be the D (6 bases). This CDR3 is 19 amino acids long. Germline values: CDR1 SGHVS, CDR2 FQNEAQ. Trimming removed 1 base from V and 3 bases from J, with 23 bases in between. CDR3: CASSLGPRTALPITDTQYF. Here the CDR3 DNA reads TGTGCCAGCAGCTTAGGCCCCCGGACAGCTTTACCAATTACAGATACGCAGTATTTT. The full variable domain, in which reference TRBV7-8 and TRBJ2-3 provide the parts outside the CDR3, is GAGVSQSPRYKVAKRGQDVALRCDPISGHVSLFWYQQALGQGPEFLTYFQNEAQLDKSGLPSDRFFAERPEGSVSTLKIQRTQQEDSAVYLCASSLGPRTALPITDTQYFGPGTRLTVL.

This clonotype was picked up many times. The J gene is TRBJ2-5, the V gene TRBV4-2; the match to TRBD2 covers 7 bases. This CDR3 is 15 amino acids long. Trimming cost V 1 base and J 5 bases; bases outside gene matches: 7. Germline V CDR1 and CDR2: LGHNA, YNFKEQ. The CDR3 region is CASSQVVGRAETQYF. The CDR3 region has the DNA TGTGCCAGCAGCCAAGTCGTTGGGAGGGCCGAGACCCAGTACTTC.

This clonotype was counted many times. The chain is built from TRBV29-1 and TRBJ1-2; the match to TRBD1 covers 7 bases. The CDR3 is 12 residues long. Unmatched junction bases numbered 7, after V lost 4 bases and J lost 8 bases. Germline CDR1 reads SQVTM; CDR2 reads ANQGSEA. The CDR3 nucleotides read TGCAGCGTTGGTTCGACAGGGAAGGGCTACACCTTC. The encoded protein is CSVGSTGKGYTF.

This clonotype was picked up a small number of times. V is TRBV20-1 and J is TRBJ2-3; TRBD1 matches at 9 bases. The CDR3 has 13 residues. With 5 bases clipped from V and 5 bases from J, the junction kept 5 bases outside the gene matches. CDR1 is DFQATT and CDR2 is SNEGSKA in the germline V gene (reference sequence). CDR3 loop: CSAGGTGKDTQYF. Written as DNA, the CDR3 is TGCAGTGCTGGGGGGACAGGGAAAGATACGCAGTATTTT.

J is TRBJ2-2 and V is TRBV14; D may be TRBD2 (6 bases). Looked up from germline, CDR1 is SGHDN and CDR2 is FVKESK. Trimming removed 4 bases from V and 0 bases from J, with 15 bases in between. The CDR3 totals 17 residues. The CDR3 DNA is TGTGCCAGCAGCCTTAGCCCGCCTAGCGCGAACACCGGGGAGCTGTTTTTT. Encoded protein: CASSLSPPSANTGELFF.

There are many counts of this clonotype. The chain employs TRBV6-5 and TRBJ1-1; the match to TRBD1 covers 10 bases. Germline values: CDR1 MNHEY, CDR2 SVGAGI. This CDR3 comprises 16 residues. The junction had 6 bases not matched to a gene; V was cut back by 5 bases and J by 0 bases. The DNA of the CDR3 is TGTGCCAGCAGTCCGGGACAGGGGAGAATGAACACTGAAGCTTTCTTT. As protein: CASSPGQGRMNTEAFF.

This clonotype was counted only a few times. The chain carries TRBV20-1 and TRBJ2-7; 7 bases agree with TRBD2. The CDR3 spans 14 residues. Germline V gives CDR1 DFQATT, CDR2 SNEGSKA (reference sequence). V lost 5 bases, J lost 4 bases, and 11 bases stayed unmatched. The CDR3 reads CSAPEGGAGYEQYF. CDR3 in DNA: TGCAGTGCTCCCGAGGGAGGGGCCGGTTACGAGCAGTACTTC.

J is TRBJ1-2 and V is TRBV2; D not certain. This CDR3 has 12 amino acids. Germline CDR1 reads SNHLY; CDR2 reads FYNNEI. The V end was cut by 0 bases, the J end by 8 bases, with 7 bases between. The CDR3 here is CASSEAGRGYTF. In nucleotides, the CDR3 is TGTGCCAGCAGTGAAGCTGGGCGCGGCTACACCTTC.

The chain has TRBV7-2 and TRBJ2-2; 9 nucleotides agree with TRBD1. CDR1 and CDR2 from the germline V gene are SGHTA and FQGNSA. With V trimmed by 4 bases and J by 7 bases, 7 bases remained unmatched. The CDR3 runs to 15 residues. The CDR3 loop reads CASSSTGGTGGELFF. The CDR3 DNA reads TGTGCCAGCAGCTCGACAGGGGGAACGGGCGGGGAGCTGTTTTTT. The full variable domain, with the rest looked up from reference TRBV7-2 and TRBJ2-2, is GAGVSQSPSNKVTEKGKDVELRCDPISGHTALYWYRQSLGQGLEFLIYFQGNSAPDKSGLPSDRFSAERTGGSVSTLTIQRTQQEDSAVYLCASSSTGGTGGELFFGEGSRLTVL.

This clonotype has a count of ten or more. The rearrangement uses TRBV9 and TRBJ2-3; 9 nucleotides match TRBD2. Germline CDR1 reads SGDLS; CDR2 reads YYNGEE. This CDR3 has 15 amino acids. With V trimmed by 0 bases and J by 6 bases, 5 bases remained unmatched. This CDR3 is CASSVVASGVDTQYF. CDR3 coding DNA: TGTGCCAGCAGCGTAGTGGCTAGCGGGGTTGATACGCAGTATTTT.

J is TRBJ2-5 and V is TRBV12-3 or TRBV12-4, with unresolved D. This CDR3 is built from 14 residues. V was clipped by 6 bases and J by 1 base, with 12 bases between them. CDR3 nucleotide sequence: TGTGCCAGCAGCCTTGGAAGGAGCCAAGAGACCCAGTACTTC. Protein sequence: CASSLGRSQETQYF.

This clonotype was seen at least ten times. The V gene is TRBV4-3, the J gene TRBJ2-2; D not certain. The CDR3 runs to 14 residues. Trimming removed 0 bases at V and 6 bases at J, with 8 bases between. The V gene's germline CDR1 is LGHNA and CDR2 YSLEER. CDR3 loop: CASSQDVQSGELFF. The CDR3 bases are TGCGCCAGCAGCCAAGATGTCCAGTCCGGGGAGCTGTTTTTT.

This clonotype was seen more than once but under ten times. The chain uses TRBV5-6 and TRBJ1-2, with 7 bases fitting TRBD1. From germline, CDR1 is SGHDT and CDR2 YYEEEE. This CDR3 has 16 amino acids. The V segment lost 0 bases and the J segment 0 bases; nucleotides outside the gene matches: 5. CDR3 bases: TGTGCCAGCAGCTTGGCCGGGACAGAGGCTAACTATGGCTACACCTTC. This encodes CASSLAGTEANYGYTF.

This clonotype was counted ten times or more. V is TRBV5-1 and J is TRBJ2-1; either TRBD1 or TRBD2 may supply D (5 bases each). Germline CDR1 is SGHRS and CDR2 is YFSETQ. The CDR3 totals 15 residues. V was pared by 3 bases and J by 2 bases, with 12 bases between. CDR3 sequence (DNA): TGCGCCAGCAGCTCAGAGGGGCAGACCTACAATGAGCAGTTCTTC. Amino acids: CASSSEGQTYNEQFF.

The CDR3 DNA reads as TGCGCCAGCAGCCAAGATCGGGGTTCTAATGAAAAACTGTTTTTT. This encodes CASSQDRGSNEKLFF. This chain links TRBV4-3 with TRBJ1-4; unclear D gene. Germline V gene data show CDR1 as LGHNA and CDR2 as YSLEER. CDR3 length equals 15 residues. Trimming removed 0 bases from V and 3 bases from J, with 8 bases in between.

The chain employs TRBV7-9 and TRBJ2-3, with 7 nucleotides matching TRBD2. This CDR3 contains 16 residues. After removal of 4 bases from V and 2 bases from J, the junction contained 9 bases not matched to a gene. Looked up from germline, CDR1 is SEHNR and CDR2 is FQNEAQ (reference sequence). The CDR3 nucleotides are TGTGCCAGCAGCTCCGGGGTAGCGGGTTACACAGATACGCAGTATTTT. It specifies CASSSGVAGYTDTQYF. Filled out from reference TRBV7-9 and TRBJ2-3, the complete variable domain reads DTGVSQNPRHKITKRGQNVTFRCDPISEHNRLYWYRQTLGQGPEFLTYFQNEAQLEKSRLLSDRFSAERPKGSFSTLEIQRTEQGDSAMYLCASSSGVAGYTDTQYFGPGTRLTVL.

The rearrangement uses TRBV30 and TRBJ2-3; 11 bases are a match to TRBD1. J lost 6 bases, V lost 8 bases, and 7 bases had no gene match. CDR1 and CDR2 (germline): GTSNPN, SVGIG (reference sequence). The CDR3 covers 13 residues. CDR3 bases: TGTGCCCAGAACCGGGACAGGGGGGATACGCAGTATTTT. Translating it yields CAQNRDRGDTQYF.

This clonotype showed up many times. V usage is TRBV24-1 and J usage is TRBJ2-1; TRBD2 matches 8 bases. The germline CDR1 and CDR2 sequences are KGHDR and SFDVKD. This CDR3 is built from 19 residues. The junction had 22 bases not matched to a gene; V was cut back by 12 bases and J by 1 base. CDR3 loop: CAPLGDPAGVAISYNEQFF. The CDR3 DNA reads as TGTGCCCCCCTGGGGGATCCAGCGGGAGTGGCAATATCCTACAATGAGCAGTTCTTC.

This clonotype was detected many times. The chain employs TRBV4-3 and TRBJ2-1; D unclear. The V end was cut by 3 bases, the J end by 8 bases, with 14 bases between. CDR3 size: 14 residues. Per germline, CDR1 LGHNA and CDR2 YSLEER. The CDR3 nucleotides are TGCGCCAGCAGCCACCCAAAGGATAGCCATGAGCAGTTCTTC. This codes for CASSHPKDSHEQFF.

This clonotype was counted at least ten times. V is TRBV27 and J is TRBJ2-2; the match to TRBD2 covers 7 bases. The CDR3 contains 16 residues. CDR1 is MNHEY, CDR2 SMNVEV, per germline (reference sequence). Unmatched junction bases numbered 6, after V lost 5 bases and J lost 0 bases. CDR3 DNA: TGTGCCAGCAGTCGCGAGACTAGCTCGAACACCGGGGAGCTGTTTTTT. Protein sequence: CASSRETSSNTGELFF.

This clonotype has ten or more counts. The chain uses TRBV18 and TRBJ2-4, with D possibly called TRBD1 or TRBD2 (5 bases each). Trimming pared 2 bases from V and 0 bases from J, leaving 26 bases between. The CDR3 has 21 amino acids. The germline V gene encodes CDR1 KGHSH and CDR2 LQKENI. The CDR3 nucleotides read TGTGCCAGCTCACCAAATTATAGGATGGGGGATAGAGAGCTAGCCAAAAACATTCAGTACTTC. Its translation is CASSPNYRMGDRELAKNIQYF.

The rearrangement uses TRBV18 and TRBJ2-7; D may be TRBD1 (6 bases). The CDR3 is 14 residues long. Germline assignment: CDR1 KGHSH and CDR2 LQKENI. V lost 3 bases to trimming and J lost 2 bases, with 11 bases between them. As DNA, the CDR3 is TGTGCCAGCTCACCTCCACAGGGTACCTACGAGCAGTACTTC. Encoded protein: CASSPPQGTYEQYF.

This sequence joins TRBV6-5 and TRBJ1-5, with 9 bases fitting TRBD1. Germline assignment: CDR1 MNHEY and CDR2 SVGAGI. The junction had 2 bases not matched to a gene; V was cut back by 5 bases and J by 3 bases. The CDR3 loop spans 14 amino acids. CDR3 sequence reads: CASSRQGDNQPQHF. Here the CDR3 DNA reads TGTGCCAGCAGTCGACAGGGGGACAATCAGCCCCAGCATTTT.